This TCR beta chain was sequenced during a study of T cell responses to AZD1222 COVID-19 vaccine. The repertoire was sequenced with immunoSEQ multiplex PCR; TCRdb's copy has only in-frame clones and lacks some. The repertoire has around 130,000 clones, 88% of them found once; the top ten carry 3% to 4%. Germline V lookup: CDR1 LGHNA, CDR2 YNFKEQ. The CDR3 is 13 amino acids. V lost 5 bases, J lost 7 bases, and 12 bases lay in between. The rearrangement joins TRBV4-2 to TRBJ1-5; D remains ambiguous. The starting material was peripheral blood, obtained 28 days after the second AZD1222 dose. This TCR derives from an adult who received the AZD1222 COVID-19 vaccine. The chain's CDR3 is CASSSDQDQPQHF. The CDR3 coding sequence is TGTGCCAGCAGCTCGGACCAGGACCAGCCCCAGCATTTT.